The clone carrying this T cell receptor (beta chain) was counted many times. Its antigen is unidentified. The CDR3 is 14 residues long. In germline, CDR1 is SGHTA, CDR2 FQGNSA. The V segment lost 4 bases and the J segment 0 bases; nucleotides outside the gene matches: 2. The authors ran a second PCR of roughly 6 to 12 cycles using a sample-barcoded 5' primer and a J-beta primer mix. TCRdb re-called the 5' RACE reads through MiXCR, storing one row per CDR3 protein. Of just under 900,000 distinct CDR3 sequences listed, under 30% were seen once; the top ten hold 17%. The data were taken from a study of blood T cells in healthy people across ages. Study observations and caveats: Unsorted PBMC material precluded a definitive naive versus antigen-experienced comparison.

This receptor was identified in an elderly woman in good health. Sequencing used blood. The V and J genes are TRBV7-2 and TRBJ2-7, with TRBD2 identical over 8 bases. CDR3 nucleotides: TGTGCCAGCAGCTCGCGGGGGGCCTCCTACGAGCAGTACTTC. This translates into CASSSRGASYEQYF.